The rows below give T cell receptor beta chains drawn from one sample of a study of blood T cell repertoires in COVID-19. Clones were read by immunoSEQ multiplex PCR, and TCRdb kept only the in-frame ones, dropping some. The sample has about 280,000 clones; around 90% are singletons. The sequencing input was PBMCs or T cells enriched from blood (not recorded which). The receptors here all came from a middle-aged woman who had recovered from COVID-19. The CDR3 runs from the conserved cysteine through the conserved F or W. Each record gives: D gene, J gene, clone size, V gene, CDR3 DNA, CDR3 protein. The D gene is left open where the match is weak. A row's size may be missing; if present it is once, few, many or a size class.

D: NA
J: TRBJ2-3
size: NA
V: TRBV10-1
DNA: TGCGCCAGCAGTGTAAGCGCTGGAGATACGCAGTATTTT
CDR3: CASSVSAGDTQYF

D: TRBD1
J: TRBJ1-5
size: NA
V: TRBV24-1
DNA: TGTGCCACCAGTGATTCGGACAGGGGGGATCAGCCCCAGCATTTT
CDR3: CATSDSDRGDQPQHF

D: TRBD2
J: TRBJ2-3
size: NA
V: TRBV19
DNA: TGTGCCAGTAGTTCCATTGACGGGAGGGCCGGTACGCAGTATTTT
CDR3: CASSSIDGRAGTQYF

D: NA
J: TRBJ2-7
size: NA
V: TRBV28
DNA: TGTGCCAGCAGCCAATTTTCCGGGAGGGCCGAGGGGGCAACCTACGAGCAGTACTTC
CDR3: CASSQFSGRAEGATYEQYF

D: NA
J: TRBJ1-3
size: NA
V: TRBV3-1/TRBV3-2
DNA: TGTGCCAGCAGCCACGTCCGGGGGGCTGGAAACACCATATATTTT
CDR3: CASSHVRGAGNTIYF

D: NA
J: TRBJ1-1
size: many
V: TRBV14
DNA: TGTGCCACCCAGGGTGCGGTGAACACTGAAGCTTTCTTT
CDR3: CATQGAVNTEAFF

D: NA
J: TRBJ1-2
size: NA
V: TRBV28
DNA: TGTGCCATCTGGGGGGATGGCTACACCTTC
CDR3: CAIWGDGYTF

D: NA
J: TRBJ2-3
size: NA
V: TRBV7-8
DNA: TGTGCCAGCAGCTTTTTAGCGGATACTAGCACAGATACGCAGTATTTT
CDR3: CASSFLADTSTDTQYF

D: NA
J: TRBJ2-7
size: NA
V: TRBV18
DNA: TGTGCCAGCTCCTGGGGCGCGGACGAGCAGTACTTC
CDR3: CASSWGADEQYF

D: TRBD1
J: TRBJ2-5
size: NA
V: TRBV4-1
DNA: TGCGCCAGCAGTCTGGACAGGGCCGGAGGGACCCAGTACTTC
CDR3: CASSLDRAGGTQYF

D: NA
J: TRBJ1-5
size: NA
V: TRBV28
DNA: TGTGCCAGCAGTTCCCCTGGCAGGGGTGGTCAGCCCCAGCATTTT
CDR3: CASSSPGRGGQPQHF

D: TRBD1
J: TRBJ1-4
size: NA
V: TRBV19
DNA: TGTGCCAGTACCACTAGGGGGACAGCGGGTGAAAAACTGTTTTTT
CDR3: CASTTRGTAGEKLFF

D: NA
J: TRBJ2-1
size: NA
V: TRBV11-2
DNA: TGTGCCAGCAGCTTAGACCAGGGGCGAGAGCAGTTCTTC
CDR3: CASSLDQGREQFF

D: NA
J: TRBJ1-6
size: once
V: TRBV9
DNA: TGTGCCAGCAGCGTAGAGCAGGGCTCACCCCTCCACTTT
CDR3: CASSVEQGSPLHF

D: TRBD1
J: TRBJ1-2
size: NA
V: TRBV19
DNA: TGTGCCAGTAGGACCGTTTCAGGGGGGCCTGGCTACACCTTC
CDR3: CASRTVSGGPGYTF

D: TRBD1
J: TRBJ1-2
size: NA
V: TRBV4-3
DNA: TGCGCCAGCAGCCAAGAGATTCACAGGGGGTGGAATGGCTACACCTTC
CDR3: CASSQEIHRGWNGYTF

D: TRBD1
J: TRBJ2-7
size: NA
V: TRBV3-1/TRBV3-2
DNA: TGTGCCAGCAGCCCCACGGGACAGGGTGGCGAGCAGTACTTC
CDR3: CASSPTGQGGEQYF

D: TRBD2
J: TRBJ2-1
size: NA
V: TRBV19
DNA: TGTGCCAGTAGAAGACTAGCGGGAGGCTATTACAATGAGCAGTTCTTC
CDR3: CASRRLAGGYYNEQFF

D: NA
J: TRBJ1-4
size: NA
V: TRBV5-4
DNA: TGTGCCAGCAGCTTGGGCGGTTCGGGGGGCTGGGAAAAACTGTTTTTT
CDR3: CASSLGGSGGWEKLFF

D: TRBD1
J: TRBJ2-1
size: once
V: TRBV7-8
DNA: TGTGCCAGCAGCTCCCGGACAGGGGTTGACAATGAGCAGTTCTTC
CDR3: CASSSRTGVDNEQFF

D: NA
J: TRBJ1-6
size: NA
V: TRBV28
DNA: TGTGCCAGCAGTTTCCCCGGGACACCCCTCCACTTT
CDR3: CASSFPGTPLHF

D: TRBD2
J: TRBJ2-1
size: NA
V: TRBV11-1
DNA: TGTGCCAGCAGCTTTTTAGCGGGAGTGGGTGATGAGCAGTTCTTC
CDR3: CASSFLAGVGDEQFF

D: NA
J: TRBJ2-3
size: NA
V: TRBV5-1
DNA: TGCGCCAGCATGGGGGCGAACACAGATACGCAGTATTTT
CDR3: CASMGANTDTQYF

D: NA
J: TRBJ1-1
size: NA
V: TRBV5-1
DNA: TGCGCCAGCAGCCCCCTCGCGAACGCTGAAGCTTTCTTT
CDR3: CASSPLANAEAFF

D: TRBD2
J: TRBJ2-1
size: NA
V: TRBV2
DNA: TGTGCCACAGTAGCGGGAGTAACCTACAATGAGCAGTTCTTC
CDR3: CATVAGVTYNEQFF

D: TRBD2
J: TRBJ2-1
size: NA
V: TRBV10-2
DNA: TGCGCCAGCAGTAAGACTAGCACTGGCTCCTACAATGAGCAGTTCTTC
CDR3: CASSKTSTGSYNEQFF

D: NA
J: TRBJ1-6
size: NA
V: TRBV6-6
DNA: TGTGCCAGCAGTTACTCGAGTGATTCACCCCTCCACTTT
CDR3: CASSYSSDSPLHF

D: NA
J: TRBJ1-2
size: NA
V: TRBV7-2
DNA: TGTGCCAGCAGCTTAGGGCCCCAAAACTATGGCTACACCTTC
CDR3: CASSLGPQNYGYTF

D: TRBD2
J: TRBJ2-3
size: NA
V: TRBV15
DNA: TGTGCCACCAGCTTTTTCCCCGGGACTAGCGGGAGTCGGAGAGATACGCAGTATTTT
CDR3: CATSFFPGTSGSRRDTQYF

D: NA
J: TRBJ2-7
size: NA
V: TRBV27
DNA: TGTGCCATCAGGGACACTTACTCCTACGAGCAGTACTTC
CDR3: CAIRDTYSYEQYF

D: NA
J: TRBJ2-7
size: NA
V: TRBV28
DNA: TGTGCCAGCAGTTTAAGCGGTCCCCTCATGGGGTACGAGCAGTACTTC
CDR3: CASSLSGPLMGYEQYF

D: TRBD1
J: TRBJ1-1
size: NA
V: TRBV5-1
DNA: TGCGCCAGCAGCGCAACAGGGGGCATGAACACTGAAGCTTTCTTT
CDR3: CASSATGGMNTEAFF

D: NA
J: TRBJ1-6
size: NA
V: TRBV9
DNA: TGTGCCAGCAGCCGGTCGAGCTCCTATAATTCACCCCTCCACTTT
CDR3: CASSRSSSYNSPLHF

D: NA
J: TRBJ2-1
size: many
V: TRBV10-1
DNA: TGCGCCAGCCTGATTATGGGGACACCCTCCTACAATGAGCAGTTCTTC
CDR3: CASLIMGTPSYNEQFF

D: NA
J: TRBJ2-3
size: NA
V: TRBV7-2
DNA: TGTGCCAGCAGCTTCCTAGCAACAGCAGATACGCAGTATTTT
CDR3: CASSFLATADTQYF

D: NA
J: TRBJ2-3
size: NA
V: TRBV5-1
DNA: TGCGCCAGCAGCTTGCTGGGAGATGGCCCAGATACGCAGTATTTT
CDR3: CASSLLGDGPDTQYF